The present T cell receptor beta chain was sequenced within a study of blood T cell repertoires in COVID-19. The CDR3 contains 19 residues. CDR1 and CDR2 (germline): SEHNR, FQNEAQ (reference sequence). Trimming cost V 5 bases and J 5 bases; bases outside gene matches: 14. Clinical histories supplied by participants themselves formed the basis of cohort assignment. The table came from immunoSEQ multiplex PCR; TCRdb's copy has only in-frame clones and leaves some out. The sample has around 200,000 clones, approximately 85% seen once; the top ten hold roughly 5.9%. Sequencing was carried out using PBMCs or T cells enriched from blood (not recorded which). The sequence came from a middle-aged man with acute COVID-19. This sequence joins TRBV7-9 and TRBJ2-5; 16 bases map to TRBD2. The CDR3 nucleotides read TGTGCCAGCAGCCCCTTGGGACTAGCGGGAGGGAAATTATTGGAGACCCAGTACTTC. Translating gives CASSPLGLAGGKLLETQYF.